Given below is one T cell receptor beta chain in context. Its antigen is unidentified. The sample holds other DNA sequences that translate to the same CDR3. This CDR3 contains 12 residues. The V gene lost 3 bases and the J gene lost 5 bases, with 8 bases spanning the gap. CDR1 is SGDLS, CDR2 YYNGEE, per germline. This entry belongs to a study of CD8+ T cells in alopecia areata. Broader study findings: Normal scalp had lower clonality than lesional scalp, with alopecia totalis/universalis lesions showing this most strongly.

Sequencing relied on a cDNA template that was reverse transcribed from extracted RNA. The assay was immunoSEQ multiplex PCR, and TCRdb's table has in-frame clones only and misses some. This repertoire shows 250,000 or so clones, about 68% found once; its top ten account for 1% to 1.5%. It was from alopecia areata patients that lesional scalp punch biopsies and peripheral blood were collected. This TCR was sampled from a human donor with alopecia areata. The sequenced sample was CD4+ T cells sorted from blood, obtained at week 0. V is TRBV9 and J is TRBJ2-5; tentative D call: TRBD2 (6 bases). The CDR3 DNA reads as TGTGCCAGCAGCGCCGGAGGGGAGACCCAGTACTTC. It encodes CASSAGGETQYF. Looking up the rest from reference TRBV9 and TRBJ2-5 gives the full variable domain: DSGVTQTPKHLITATGQRVTLRCSPRSGDLSVYWYQQSLDQGLQFLIQYYNGEERAKGNILERFSAQQFPDLHSELNLSSLELGDSALYFCASSAGGETQYFGPGTRLLVL.